This T cell receptor (beta chain) was identified in a study of Graves' ophthalmopathy and Graves' hyperthyroidism. At the level of the study: Peripheral blood (taken before any treatment) was collected at initial diagnosis.

From RNA, the CDR3 regions of TCR beta chains were amplified and sequenced. Following a first-round RT-PCR that used HTBI primers, a second-round multiplex PCR was carried out. A single record per CDR3 protein comes from TCRdb applying MiXCR to the multiplex PCR reads. The table lists roughly 480,000 distinct CDR3 sequences, roughly 14% of them singletons. At least ten counts were recorded for this clonotype. The target antigen is unknown. This sequence may be a read error, since a much larger clone differs from it by one base. From germline, CDR1 is SNHLY and CDR2 FYNNEI. The CDR3 covers 14 residues. Points from the study as a whole: Most expanded clonotypes from thyroid (those above 0.001 frequency) were also found in blood.

The TCR sequence derives from a woman under 40 with Graves' ophthalmopathy. The chain couples TRBV2 to TRBJ1-2; 9 positions match TRBD1. The sample taken for sequencing was blood. Here the CDR3 reads CASSETGGGYGHTF. CDR3 DNA: TGTGCCAGCAGTGAGACAGGGGGAGGCTATGGCCACACCTTC.